Described below is a single T cell receptor (beta chain) sequence and its context. No antigen is known for it. Per-nucleotide qualities are absent, and no much larger clonotype sits a single base away. This sample was taken from a study of shared clonotypes between healthy human individuals (dated by TCRdb to the early 2020s). Turning to the overall study: The cohort included three men and a couple of women between 18 and 49 years of age. For each donor, CD4 naive and CD4 memory were each given three plates, CD8 naive was given two plates, and CD8 memory was given one plate. The study deeply sequenced blood TCR repertoires of five healthy adults to estimate repertoire size and the extent of clonotype sharing between individuals. Libraries were prepared and TCR repertoires were sequenced by different laboratories using diverse techniques, in order to increase sequencing depth and limit assay-specific biases. Each donor's leukapheresis produced roughly between roughly 0.85 and 9 billion PBMCs.

Using the deep immunoSEQ assay, TCR CDR3 regions were amplified from genomic DNA by multiplex PCR. For each cell subset, the extracted genomic DNA was distributed evenly across all wells of several immunoSEQ 96-well plates, and each plate served as one replicate. For sorted subsets, 200 ng of genomic DNA, equivalent to tens of thousands of T cell genomes, went into each replicate PCR. Purified libraries were measured with a Qubit 3.0 fluorometer, size-checked on a Bioanalyzer 2100, and measured again with the KAPA Library Quantification kit. Every immunoSEQ 96-well plate was sequenced on a dedicated single-read 150-cycle Illumina NextSeq 550 flow cell. The study's processing was this. Because the immunoSEQ output held only junctional sequences and lacked quality scores, the filtering could not match the filtering applied to full-length reads. To assign V/J genes and CDR3, sequences were annotated against IMGT germline references using PyIR, a Python wrapper for IgBLAST v1.9. Reads were filtered out if the reads had weak V/J assignments (E-value above 1e-6), no CDR3, stop codons, out-of-frame junctions, or ambiguous translated residues. V3J clonotypes were defined as sequences sharing the same inferred V gene, J gene, and CDR3 amino acid sequence. Percentage overlap between repertoires was calculated by dividing the number of shared unique clonotypes by the size of the smaller repertoire. Repertoire richness was assessed with RTK rarefaction, the Chao1 estimator, and Recon v2.1 estimates of unobserved clonotypes. OLGA was used to compute generation probabilities for all TCRbeta clonotypes that the gDNA method yielded from a handful of donors. TCRdb stores this immuneACCESS table with in-frame sequences only. Part of the clones is absent; in the studies checked, under half of the shortfall reflects unresolved V genes, and no reason is known for the rest. V and J calls plus clone size are reproduced from that table; the DNA served to infer D and trimming. Here the sample has 2 million to 2.5 million clones; over 85% occur a single time. Of the sample, 0.3% to 0.4% falls within the top ten clones.

General study outcomes and caveats: Only blood was sampled, and tissue TCR repertoires likely differ from those in blood. Based on pairwise subsampling, the degree of clonotype sharing among donors was expected to be affected by sequencing depth. Larger estimated clonotype richness was generally found for naive subsets than for memory subsets. The genetic and exposure-history diversity represented was limited by the small number of donors. Even with the large sequencing depth, rarefaction of the sorted-subset datasets indicated that sequencing was incomplete. Higher generation probabilities were observed for clonotypes shared by all four sorted-subset donors than for non-shared clonotypes. Sharing across four donors was observed for roughly 5.4% of naive CD4, about 4% of naive CD8, 2% to 2.5% of memory CD4, and roughly 0.4% of memory CD8 clonotypes.

The donors were healthy, HIV-negative adults who had no recently reported acute infections or vaccinations. Every donor was a Caucasian adult living in Nashville, Tennessee, USA. CD4+ T cells were enriched by magnetic negative selection; naive cells were then positively selected on CD45RA, and the negative fraction formed the memory subset. Blood was obtained by leukapheresis, after which PBMCs were separated by Ficoll-Histopaque density gradient centrifugation and cryopreserved in liquid nitrogen vapor phase. Analytical flow cytometry was used to check the purity and quantity of each magnetically sorted T cell population. Genomic DNA was isolated from every sorted fraction and measured by UV absorbance on a Nanodrop 2000c. The CDR3 sequence holds 13 residues, the cysteine and phenylalanine included. Kept here is only the CDR3 DNA, which spans 39 bases and is read in frame from base 1. A distance of 10 bases separates the germline ends of V and J, which lose 4 bases and 6 bases respectively. Via the germline V gene, CDR1 is MNHEY and CDR2 SVGAGI.

This clonotype was obtained from a young man in good health. Some clones in this sample may be carry-over from other donors' samples. The chain couples TRBV6-5 to TRBJ1-5; tentative D gene TRBD1, with 6 bases matching. Sequencing was performed on naive CD4+ T cells from PBMCs. In the paper's terms, the cell subset or site label means: CD45RA+ positively selected. The CDR3 reads as follows: CASSSRGGQPQHF. At the DNA level, the sequence is TGTGCCAGCAGTTCCAGGGGAGGTCAGCCCCAGCATTTT.